Following are 31 T cell receptor beta chains from one sample sequenced in a study of tissue T cells after allogeneic stem cell transplantation (dated by TCRdb to the early 2020s). Read against the paper, the sample's time point label means: recipient (host-origin) PBMCs collected before allo-HCT. The protocol used for the library was the immunoSEQ multiplex PCR assay. Sourced from immuneACCESS, this table was stored by TCRdb with only in-frame sequences that have V and J called. A share of the clones is absent; for the studies checked, an unresolved V gene accounts for under half, and the remainder has no known explanation. The table for this sample lists tens of thousands of clones; around nine tenths of them were counted only once. About 3.8% of the sample belongs to the ten largest clones. Sequenced here: blood, sampled before transplantation. These receptors came from a woman between 35 and 75 years old who later had graft-versus-host disease after an allogeneic stem cell transplant.

The J gene is TRBJ2-4, the V gene TRBV6-5; 9 positions agree with TRBD2. Trimming at V came to 0 bases and at J to 12 bases, leaving 3 bases not matched to a gene. This CDR3 is built from 13 residues. Germline CDR1 is MNHEY and CDR2 is SVGAGI. The CDR3 spells CASSYSAGGGQYF. DNA for the CDR3: TGTGCCAGCAGTTACTCGGCGGGAGGGGGTCAGTACTTC.

The gene calls are TRBV7-9 and TRBJ1-2, with D unresolved. Trimming removed 5 bases at V and 2 bases at J, with 9 bases between. CDR1 is SEHNR, CDR2 FQNEAQ, per germline (reference sequence). CDR3 length equals 13 residues. The CDR3 spells CASSPAENYGYTF. In DNA, the CDR3 is TGTGCCAGCAGCCCAGCGGAGAACTATGGCTACACCTTC.

Only a few counts were recorded for this clone. This chain joins TRBV7-6 and TRBJ1-1, with TRBD1 matching 9 bases. V was pared by 8 bases and J by 2 bases, with 6 bases of the junction left unmatched. The CDR3 contains 14 residues. Germline values: CDR1 SGHVS, CDR2 FNYEAQ. CDR3 nucleotide sequence: TGTGCCAGCGAACAGGGGGCGCCTAACACTGAAGCTTTCTTT. This sequence encodes CASEQGAPNTEAFF.

This rearrangement joins TRBV4-2 to TRBJ2-7, with a weak D call TRBD2 (6 bases). The germline V and J ends were trimmed by 0 bases and 3 bases, with 12 bases remaining between them. The CDR3 sequence is 15 residues long. Germline lookup yields CDR1 LGHNA and CDR2 YNFKEQ. The CDR3 loop is CASSQDPGTVYEQYF. The CDR3 bases are TGTGCCAGCAGCCAAGATCCTGGGACTGTCTACGAGCAGTACTTC.

This CDR3 is CASSLGQTGELFF. The CDR3 coding sequence is TGTGCCAGCAGCTTAGGACAGACCGGGGAGCTGTTTTTT. This chain uses TRBV11-2 with TRBJ2-2; TRBD1 is a possible D gene (5 bases). V lost 1 base and J 5 bases, leaving 5 bases between the germline ends. This CDR3 has 13 residues. In germline, CDR1 is SGHAT, CDR2 FQNNGV.

The chain combines TRBV7-2 with TRBJ2-5; D remains ambiguous. CDR3 size: 13 residues. The V and J ends lost 5 bases and 5 bases respectively, with 12 bases between them. The germline V gene has CDR1 SGHTA and CDR2 FQGNSA. CDR3 region: CASSRALTETQYF. The CDR3 coding sequence is TGTGCCAGCAGCCGGGCCCTCACGGAGACCCAGTACTTC. Complete variable domain (other parts from reference TRBV7-2 and TRBJ2-5): GAGVSQSPSNKVTEKGKDVELRCDPISGHTALYWYRQSLGQGLEFLIYFQGNSAPDKSGLPSDRFSAERTGGSVSTLTIQRTQQEDSAVYLCASSRALTETQYFGPGTRLLVL.

This chain uses TRBV28 with TRBJ1-2; no clear D. Per germline, CDR1 MDHEN and CDR2 SYDVKM. V lost 6 bases to trimming and J lost 4 bases, with 12 bases between them. The CDR3 length is 13 residues. The CDR3 reads CASSLQDPYGYTF. The CDR3, as DNA: TGTGCCAGCAGCCTTCAGGACCCCTATGGCTACACCTTC.

This clone appeared a few times. This chain joins TRBV7-9 and TRBJ1-5; D is unclear. Trimming cost V 1 base and J 5 bases, with 6 bases left between them. Germline V CDR1 and CDR2: SEHNR, FQNEAQ (reference sequence). This CDR3 contains 13 residues. The CDR3 sequence: CASSLGGDQPQHF. In nucleotides, the CDR3 is TGTGCCAGCAGCTTAGGAGGCGATCAGCCCCAGCATTTT.

CDR3 residues: CASSLGTGNEKLFF. The DNA for the CDR3 is TGCGCCAGCAGCCTTGGGACAGGGAATGAAAAACTGTTTTTT. The chain joins TRBV5-1 to TRBJ1-4; 9 bases are a match to TRBD1. The CDR3 extends over 14 amino acids. V lost 4 bases, J lost 5 bases, and 3 bases stayed unmatched. Germline lookup yields CDR1 SGHRS and CDR2 YFSETQ.

V usage is TRBV29-1 and J usage is TRBJ1-2; 7 bases line up with TRBD1. The CDR3 spans 15 residues. The germline gives CDR1 SQVTM, CDR2 ANQGSEA. Trimming removed 0 bases from V and 3 bases from J; junction bases left unmatched: 7. The CDR3 nucleotides read TGCAGCGTTGAAGACCTGGGCAGGGGGGACTATGGCTACACCTTC. Translation: CSVEDLGRGDYGYTF. The variable domain in full, completed from reference TRBV29-1 and TRBJ1-2, reads SAVISQKPSRDICQRGTSLTIQCQVDSQVTMMFWYRQQPGQSLTLIATANQGSEATYESGFVIDKFPISRPNLTFSTLTVSNMSPEDSSIYLCSVEDLGRGDYGYTFGSGTRLTVV.

The V gene is TRBV7-2, the J gene TRBJ2-5; 8 bases are a match to TRBD2. The germline gives CDR1 SGHTA, CDR2 FQGNSA. The CDR3 extends over 15 amino acids. V shed 5 bases and J 5 bases; nucleotides not matched to a gene: 10. The CDR3 DNA reads as TGTGCCAGCAGCATCCGGACTAGCCCGTCGGAGACCCAGTACTTC. It specifies CASSIRTSPSETQYF.

J is TRBJ2-1 and V is TRBV7-2; D might be TRBD2 (6 bases). Germline V gives CDR1 SGHTA, CDR2 FQGNSA. Trimming took off 1 base at V and 6 bases at J, with 10 bases between the two ends. The CDR3 length is 14 residues. The CDR3 nucleotides are TGTGCCAGCAGCTTAGTGCGGGGTACCAATGAGCAGTTCTTC. It codes for CASSLVRGTNEQFF.

The CDR3 loop is CASSPVADQPQHF. The CDR3 DNA reads TGTGCCAGCTCACCGGTGGCAGATCAGCCCCAGCATTTT. The genes are TRBV18 and TRBJ1-5; unclear D gene. Germline CDR1 and CDR2: KGHSH and LQKENI. The germline V and J ends were trimmed by 3 bases and 5 bases, with 8 bases remaining between them. The CDR3 runs to 13 residues.

The V call is TRBV19, the J call TRBJ2-1, with TRBD2 identical over 9 bases. Germline CDR1 and CDR2: LNHDA and SQIVND (reference sequence). This CDR3 comprises 16 residues. Trimming cost V 0 bases and J 6 bases; bases outside gene matches: 6. CDR3: CASSIERLAVINEQFF. The CDR3, as DNA: TGTGCCAGTAGTATAGAAAGACTAGCGGTGATCAATGAGCAGTTCTTC.

The rearrangement links TRBV7-8 to TRBJ2-5; tentative D call: TRBD1 (5 bases). Per germline, CDR1 SGHVS and CDR2 FQNEAQ. V was pared by 7 bases and J by 3 bases, with 12 bases between. The CDR3 loop spans 13 amino acids. CDR3 sequence: CASILTTEETQYF. The CDR3 DNA follows: TGTGCCAGCATCCTTACGACAGAAGAGACCCAGTACTTC. Full variable domain (outside the CDR3, taken from reference TRBV7-8 and TRBJ2-5): GAGVSQSPRYKVAKRGQDVALRCDPISGHVSLFWYQQALGQGPEFLTYFQNEAQLDKSGLPSDRFFAERPEGSVSTLKIQRTQQEDSAVYLCASILTTEETQYFGPGTRLLVL.

The chain employs TRBV5-4 and TRBJ1-1; the D is unclear. Germline CDR1 is SGHNT and CDR2 is YYREEE (reference sequence). This CDR3 is 14 amino acids long. V shed 2 bases and J shed 0 bases, with 8 bases lying between them. The CDR3 reads CASSFKGLNTEAFF. The CDR3 coding sequence is TGTGCCAGCAGCTTTAAAGGGTTGAACACTGAAGCTTTCTTT. The full variable domain, rest sourced from reference TRBV5-4 and TRBJ1-1, is ETGVTQSPTHLIKTRGQQVTLRCSSQSGHNTVSWYQQALGQGPQFIFQYYREEENGRGNFPPRFSGLQFPNYSSELNVNALELDDSALYLCASSFKGLNTEAFFGQGTRLTVV.

V is TRBV5-4 and J is TRBJ2-3; 8 positions match TRBD2. The CDR3 totals 16 residues. Per the germline V gene, CDR1 is SGHNT and CDR2 is YYREEE (reference sequence). J gave up 2 bases and V 5 bases, and 10 bases lay outside the gene matches. Here the CDR3 DNA reads TGTGCCAGCAGACCCGGACAGCGGGGGATCACAGATACGCAGTATTTT. As protein: CASRPGQRGITDTQYF.

The chain combines TRBV4-3 with TRBJ2-1; possibly TRBD2 for D (6 bases). Germline CDR1 reads LGHNA; CDR2 reads YSLEER. The CDR3 has 15 amino acids. The V and J ends lost 3 bases and 4 bases respectively, with 13 bases between them. CDR3 DNA: TGCGCCAGCAGCCACAGGCGGGGAAAGTACAATGAGCAGTTCTTC. Residues: CASSHRRGKYNEQFF.

V gene TRBV30 combines with J gene TRBJ1-5; possibly TRBD1 for D (6 bases). CDR3 size: 13 residues. Germline V gives CDR1 GTSNPN, CDR2 SVGIG (reference sequence). Trimming took 4 bases from V and 5 from J, leaving 12 bases between them. The CDR3 reads CAWTKQGDQPQHF. DNA for the CDR3: TGTGCCTGGACTAAACAGGGAGATCAGCCCCAGCATTTT.

V and J are TRBV12-3 or TRBV12-4 and TRBJ1-2, with D unclear. The length of the CDR3 is 11 residues. The ends were cut back, 1 base at V and 7 bases at J, with 4 bases in the middle. The CDR3 sequence: CASSLGFGYTF. CDR3 DNA: TGTGCCAGCAGTTTAGGTTTTGGCTACACCTTC.

The rearrangement joins TRBV4-3 to TRBJ2-7; 14 positions agree with TRBD2. Germline V gene data show CDR1 as LGHNA and CDR2 as YSLEER. V lost 0 bases to trimming and J lost 6 bases; unmatched junction nucleotides: 4. The CDR3 is 16 residues long. CDR3 DNA: TGCGCCAGCAGCCAAGATCTGGGGACTAGCGGGAGCGAGCAGTACTTC. Its translation is CASSQDLGTSGSEQYF.

This sequence joins TRBV25-1 and TRBJ2-7, with 9 bases fitting TRBD1. CDR1 and CDR2 (germline): MGHDK, SYGVNS. V lost 3 bases, J lost 1 base, and 1 base stayed unmatched. The CDR3 has 14 residues. CDR3 amino acids: CASSDGTGSYEQYF. The CDR3 DNA is TGTGCCAGCAGTGACGGGACAGGGTCCTACGAGCAGTACTTC.

The V gene is TRBV5-1, the J gene TRBJ2-2; 9 positions match TRBD2. J was trimmed by 7 bases and V by 3 bases; bases with no gene match: 16. Germline V gene lookup returns CDR1 SGHRS and CDR2 YFSETQ. The CDR3 totals 18 residues. CDR3 sequence: CASSSGLGLAGFGGELFF. CDR3 nucleotides: TGCGCCAGCAGCTCGGGCCTGGGCCTAGCGGGATTCGGCGGGGAGCTGTTTTTT.

The V and J genes are TRBV27 and TRBJ1-1; 7 bases map to TRBD1. This CDR3 has 17 amino acids. Trimming took 3 bases from V and 5 from J; bases not matched to a gene: 15. Germline V gene lookup returns CDR1 MNHEY and CDR2 SMNVEV (reference sequence). The chain's CDR3 is CASSLRYRGYQGTEAFF. CDR3 in DNA: TGTGCCAGCAGTTTGCGTTACAGGGGCTATCAGGGAACTGAAGCTTTCTTT.

In DNA form, the CDR3 reads TGTGCCAGCAGCCGGGGCCTAGCGGGAGCAAACACCGGGGAGCTGTTTTTT. Its protein is CASSRGLAGANTGELFF. V and J are TRBV3-1 (or the pseudogene TRBV3-2) and TRBJ2-2; TRBD2 matches 10 bases. Unmatched junction bases numbered 7, after V lost 4 bases and J lost 2 bases. Germline V CDR1 and CDR2: LGHDT, YNNKEL (reference sequence). This CDR3 is built from 17 residues.

V is TRBV7-9 and J is TRBJ2-5; 8 nucleotides agree with TRBD1. V was pared by 3 bases and J by 4 bases, with 4 bases of the junction left unmatched. The CDR3 loop spans 14 amino acids. Germline CDR1 and CDR2: SEHNR and FQNEAQ (reference sequence). Here the CDR3 DNA reads TGTGCCAGCAGCTTGGACAGGGCAGGAGAGACCCAGTACTTC. This encodes CASSLDRAGETQYF.

The CDR3: CASGPGLAGEQYF. CDR3 DNA: TGTGCTAGTGGTCCGGGACTAGCGGGGGAGCAGTACTTC. The rearrangement joins TRBV12-5 to TRBJ2-7; 13 nucleotides align to TRBD2. CDR1 and CDR2 from the germline V gene are LGHNT and FRNRAP. The junction had 2 bases not matched to a gene; V was cut back by 5 bases and J by 7 bases. CDR3 size: 13 residues.

As concerns this clone: One junction end disagrees with the germline gene, perhaps due to a read error. Other DNA sequences in this sample translate to the same CDR3. The rearrangement joins TRBV5-1 to TRBJ2-2; a possible D gene is TRBD1 (5 bases). CDR1 is SGHRS and CDR2 is YFSETQ in the germline V gene. The CDR3 spans 15 residues. CDR3 in DNA: TGTGCCAGCAGCCCTAATGCATGGACACCCGGGGAGCTGTTTTTT. Residues: CASSPNAWTPGELFF.

The chain joins TRBV19 to TRBJ2-4, with D possibly matching TRBD1 (7 bases). Germline CDR1 LNHDA, CDR2 SQIVND (reference sequence). This CDR3 is 15 amino acids long. V was cut by 5 bases and J by 6 bases, with 17 bases left in between. CDR3 loop: CASSAGTATVNIQYF. The CDR3 DNA reads TGTGCCAGTAGTGCGGGGACAGCGACTGTAAACATTCAGTACTTC.

The chain uses TRBV19 and TRBJ1-5; D is ambiguous. Trimming pared 8 bases from V and 5 bases from J, leaving 19 bases between. CDR3 length: 15 residues. The germline CDR1 and CDR2 sequences are LNHDA and SQIVND (reference sequence). As DNA, the CDR3 is TGTGCCAGTCGACTCGGCACAGAGGCCTATCAGCCCCAGCATTTT. Amino acid sequence: CASRLGTEAYQPQHF.

The gene calls are TRBV19 and TRBJ2-1, with 7 nucleotides matching TRBD2. Germline lookup yields CDR1 LNHDA and CDR2 SQIVND (reference sequence). The CDR3 consists of 15 residues. V shed 6 bases, J shed 2 bases, and the junction held 7 bases outside the gene matches. This CDR3 is CASRLAGGAYNEQFF. The CDR3 DNA sequence: TGTGCCAGTAGATTAGCGGGTGGGGCCTACAATGAGCAGTTCTTC.